The 8 T cell receptor beta chains given below trace back to one sample, sequenced in a study of shared clonotypes between healthy human individuals. The naive CD8 population came from CD45RO-negative cells selected for CCR7, without terminally differentiated effector memory CD45RA+ cells. Profiled with immunoSEQ multiplex PCR; TCRdb holds only in-frame clones, not every one. The table has 2 million to 2.5 million clones, 90% to 95% seen once. The sequencing input was naive CD8+ T cells from PBMCs. The receptors were sampled from a man aged 18 to 35 in good health. Some clones in this sample may be carry-over from other donors' samples.

This clone was seen a single time. This chain uses TRBV28 with TRBJ1-1; D is possibly TRBD1 (6 bases). Germline V gene data show CDR1 as MDHEN and CDR2 as SYDVKM. This CDR3 spans 13 amino acids. The ends were cut back, 4 bases at V and 10 bases at J, with 16 bases in the middle. The CDR3 sequence: CASSWGSSRGAFF. The CDR3 DNA reads TGTGCCAGCAGTTGGGGGAGCTCCAGGGGAGCTTTCTTT. Full variable domain (outside the CDR3, taken from reference TRBV28 and TRBJ1-1): DVKVTQSSRYLVKRTGEKVFLECVQDMDHENMFWYRQDPGLGLRLIYFSYDVKMKEKGDIPEGYSVSREKKERFSLILESASTNQTSMYLCASSWGSSRGAFFGQGTRLTVV.

The V gene is TRBV19, the J gene TRBJ1-2; 7 bases match TRBD1. The CDR3 is 15 amino acids. Germline lookup yields CDR1 LNHDA and CDR2 SQIVND (reference sequence). V lost 3 bases, J lost 5 bases, and 9 bases stayed unmatched. CDR3 loop: CASSIPGQNFYGYTF. CDR3 nucleotides: TGTGCCAGTAGTATTCCGGGACAGAACTTTTATGGCTACACCTTC.

This chain connects TRBV7-9 to TRBJ2-2; the D is unclear. The V end was cut by 3 bases, the J end by 0 bases, with 11 bases between. Germline-derived CDR1 and CDR2 are SEHNR and FQNEAQ (reference sequence). The CDR3 has 16 residues. The CDR3 nucleotides read TGTGCCAGCAGCTTCCAGTTCCTTTCGAACACCGGGGAGCTGTTTTTT. Its protein is CASSFQFLSNTGELFF.

The chain is built from TRBV27 and TRBJ2-7; TRBD1 matches at 9 bases. CDR1 MNHEY and CDR2 SMNVEV come from the germline V gene (reference sequence). V gave up 5 bases and J gave up 7 bases; unmatched junction bases: 12. The CDR3 is 15 amino acids. CDR3: CASSTEGQGYVEQYF. DNA for the CDR3: TGTGCCAGCAGTACGGAGGGACAGGGCTACGTGGAGCAGTACTTC.

This chain uses TRBV7-2 with TRBJ2-7, with 9 bases identical to TRBD1. V shed 6 bases and J 4 bases; nucleotides not matched to a gene: 10. Germline assignment: CDR1 SGHTA and CDR2 FQGNSA. The CDR3 consists of 15 residues. CDR3: CASRAVGQGIYEQYF. The CDR3 DNA is TGTGCCAGCAGAGCTGTCGGACAGGGGATTTACGAGCAGTACTTC.

This clone has a handful of counts. The rearrangement joins TRBV19 to TRBJ1-5; no definite D call. Trimming took off 7 bases at V and 4 bases at J, with 11 bases between the two ends. CDR1 and CDR2 from the germline V gene are LNHDA and SQIVND (reference sequence). This CDR3 comprises 13 residues. In DNA, the CDR3 is TGTGCCAGTATGGCCCTGGAGAATCAGCCCCAGCATTTT. This translates into CASMALENQPQHF.

The chain employs TRBV12-2 and TRBJ2-7; the D call in the table, TRBD1, was not verified against the DNA. TRBV12-2 is described as a pseudogene. The CDR3 covers 15 residues. The CDR3 DNA reads as TGTGCAAGTCGCCCAGAGACAGGGGAAACCTACGAGCAGTACTTC. The encoded protein is CASRPETGETYEQYF.

This CDR3 reads CASSVAPAGTYEQYF. The CDR3 DNA follows: TGTGCCAGCAGCGTAGCCCCGGCAGGGACCTACGAGCAGTACTTC. This rearrangement joins TRBV9 to TRBJ2-7; TRBD1 is a possible D gene (5 bases). V was pared by 0 bases and J by 2 bases, with 12 bases between. Germline V CDR1 and CDR2: SGDLS, YYNGEE. The CDR3 spans 15 residues.